The clone carrying this TCR beta chain appeared a single time. Per the original methods: Estimated nucleated cell counts came from reference gene primer amplification. Sequencing used immunoSEQ multiplex PCR; TCRdb keeps in-frame clones, though not all of them. V, J and clone size are those of that table, while D and trimming were read from the DNA. The sample lists more than 150,000 clones, about 83% seen once, with approximately 12% in the top ten. From germline, CDR1 is MDHEN and CDR2 SYDVKM. V was clipped by 6 bases and J by 1 base, with 15 bases between them. The length of the CDR3 is 15 residues. Those enrolled in Seattle joined during active infection and were followed longitudinally afterward. These data originate in a study of blood T cell repertoires in COVID-19. In the study overall: Acute and convalescent COVID-19 samples came from the United States, Italy and Spain. Sources were T cells, B-cell-depleted T cells, or PBMCs; the material itself was cDNA or gDNA.

The receptor was isolated from an older woman with COVID-19, enrolled during active disease. The J gene is TRBJ1-1, the V gene TRBV28, with a possible D match to TRBD1 (5 bases). What was sequenced was peripheral blood. The CDR3 region is CASSLTGVANTEAFF. The CDR3 DNA follows: TGTGCCAGCAGCCTCACAGGAGTGGCGAACACTGAAGCTTTCTTT.